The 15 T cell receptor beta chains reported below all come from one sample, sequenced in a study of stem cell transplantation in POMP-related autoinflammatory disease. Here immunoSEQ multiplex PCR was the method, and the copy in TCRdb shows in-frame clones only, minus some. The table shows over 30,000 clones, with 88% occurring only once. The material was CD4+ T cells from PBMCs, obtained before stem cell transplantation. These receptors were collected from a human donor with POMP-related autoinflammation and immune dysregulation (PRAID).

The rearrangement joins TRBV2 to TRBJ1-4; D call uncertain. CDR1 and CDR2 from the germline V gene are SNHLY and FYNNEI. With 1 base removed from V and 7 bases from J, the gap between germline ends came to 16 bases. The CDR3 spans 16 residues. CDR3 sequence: CASSEVAGPPSEKLFF. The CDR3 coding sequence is TGTGCCAGCAGTGAAGTGGCCGGGCCTCCGAGTGAAAAACTGTTTTTT.

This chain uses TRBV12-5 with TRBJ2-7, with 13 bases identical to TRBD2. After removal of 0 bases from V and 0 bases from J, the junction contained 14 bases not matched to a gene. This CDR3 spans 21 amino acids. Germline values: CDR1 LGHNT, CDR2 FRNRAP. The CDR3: CASGLVRGTSGVPLLSYEQYF. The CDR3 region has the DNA TGTGCTAGTGGTTTGGTACGAGGGACTAGCGGGGTTCCGCTTCTCTCCTACGAGCAGTACTTC.

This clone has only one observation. CDR3 in DNA: TGTGCCAGCAGCTTACTGAGCGGGAAGGCCGGGGAGCTGTTTTTT. Translated, it gives CASSLLSGKAGELFF. The chain uses TRBV7-9 and TRBJ2-2; 7 bases match TRBD2. The CDR3 loop spans 15 amino acids. Germline CDR1 and CDR2: SEHNR and FQNEAQ (reference sequence). The V and J ends lost 2 bases and 6 bases, in that order; junction bases with no gene match: 6.

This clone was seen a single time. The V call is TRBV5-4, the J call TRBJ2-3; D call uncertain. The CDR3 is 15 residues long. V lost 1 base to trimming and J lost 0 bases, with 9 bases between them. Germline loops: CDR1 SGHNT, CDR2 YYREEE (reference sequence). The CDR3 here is CASSLRVSSTDTQYF. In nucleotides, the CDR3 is TGTGCCAGCAGCTTGAGAGTATCTAGCACAGATACGCAGTATTTT.

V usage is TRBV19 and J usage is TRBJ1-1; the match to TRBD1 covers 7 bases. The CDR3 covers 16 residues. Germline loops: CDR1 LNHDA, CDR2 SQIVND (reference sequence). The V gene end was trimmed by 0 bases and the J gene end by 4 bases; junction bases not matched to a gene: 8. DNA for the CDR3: TGTGCCAGTAGTATAGAAGAGCGACAGGGCGGCACTGAAGCTTTCTTT. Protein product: CASSIEERQGGTEAFF.

The CDR3 protein is CATSRDLAGAPYEQYF. As DNA, the CDR3 is TGTGCCACCAGCAGAGATCTCGCAGGGGCACCCTACGAGCAGTACTTC. The chain uses TRBV15 and TRBJ2-7; D possibly corresponds to TRBD1 (6 bases). The V gene lost 0 bases and the J gene lost 2 bases, with 14 bases spanning the gap. This CDR3 spans 16 amino acids. The germline gives CDR1 LNHNV, CDR2 YYDKDF (reference sequence). Full variable domain (remainder filled in from reference TRBV15 and TRBJ2-7): DAMVIQNPRYQVTQFGKPVTLSCSQTLNHNVMYWYQQKSSQAPKLLFHYYDKDFNNEADTPDNFQSRRPNTSFCFLDIRSPGLGDTAMYLCATSRDLAGAPYEQYFGPGTRLTVT.

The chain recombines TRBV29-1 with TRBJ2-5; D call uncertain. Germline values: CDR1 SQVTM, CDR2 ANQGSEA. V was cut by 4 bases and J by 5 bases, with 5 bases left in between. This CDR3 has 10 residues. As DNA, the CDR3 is TGCAGCGTTGGCCACGAGACCCAGTACTTC. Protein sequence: CSVGHETQYF.

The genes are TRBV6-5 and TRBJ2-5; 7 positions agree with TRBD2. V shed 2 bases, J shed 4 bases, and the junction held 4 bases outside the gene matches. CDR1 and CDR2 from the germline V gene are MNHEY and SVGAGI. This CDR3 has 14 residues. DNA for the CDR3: TGTGCCAGCAGTTACGCGGGGGTCAGAGAGACCCAGTACTTC. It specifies CASSYAGVRETQYF.

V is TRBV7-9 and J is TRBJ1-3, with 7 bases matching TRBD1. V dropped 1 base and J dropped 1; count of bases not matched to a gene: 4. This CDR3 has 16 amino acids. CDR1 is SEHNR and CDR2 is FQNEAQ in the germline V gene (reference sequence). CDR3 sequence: CASSLVRGASGNTIYF. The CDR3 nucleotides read TGTGCCAGCAGCTTAGTCAGGGGGGCGTCTGGAAACACCATATATTTT.

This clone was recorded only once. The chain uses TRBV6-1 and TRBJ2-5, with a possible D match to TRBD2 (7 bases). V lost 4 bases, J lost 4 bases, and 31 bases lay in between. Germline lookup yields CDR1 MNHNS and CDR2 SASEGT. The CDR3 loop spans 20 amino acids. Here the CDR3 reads CASSARLWDLIYRGGETQYF. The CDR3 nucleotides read TGTGCCAGCAGTGCCCGCCTTTGGGACCTGATTTATAGGGGGGGAGAGACCCAGTACTTC.

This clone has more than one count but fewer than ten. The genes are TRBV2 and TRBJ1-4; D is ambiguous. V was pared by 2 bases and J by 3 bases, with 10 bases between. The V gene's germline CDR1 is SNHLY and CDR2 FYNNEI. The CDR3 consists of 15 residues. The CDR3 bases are TGTGCCAGCAGTGAATTAAGGTCCGCTAATGAAAAACTGTTTTTT. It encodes CASSELRSANEKLFF.

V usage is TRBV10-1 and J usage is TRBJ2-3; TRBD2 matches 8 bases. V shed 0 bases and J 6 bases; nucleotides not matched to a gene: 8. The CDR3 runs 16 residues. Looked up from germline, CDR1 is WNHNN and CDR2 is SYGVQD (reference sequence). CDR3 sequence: CASSESASGYIDTQYF. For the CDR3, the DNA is TGCGCCAGCAGTGAGTCGGCTAGCGGGTATATCGATACGCAGTATTTT.

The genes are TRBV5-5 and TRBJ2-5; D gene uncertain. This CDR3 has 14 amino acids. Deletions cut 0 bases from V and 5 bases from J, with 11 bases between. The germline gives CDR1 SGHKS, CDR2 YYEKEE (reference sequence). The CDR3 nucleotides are TGTGCCAGCAGCTTGGTCCCATCTCAGGAGACCCAGTACTTC. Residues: CASSLVPSQETQYF.

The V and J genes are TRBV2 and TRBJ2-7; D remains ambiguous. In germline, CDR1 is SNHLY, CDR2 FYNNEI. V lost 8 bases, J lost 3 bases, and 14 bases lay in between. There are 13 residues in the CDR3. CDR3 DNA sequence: TGTGCCAGCTTAGGCGGTGGGAACTACGAGCAGTACTTC. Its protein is CASLGGGNYEQYF.

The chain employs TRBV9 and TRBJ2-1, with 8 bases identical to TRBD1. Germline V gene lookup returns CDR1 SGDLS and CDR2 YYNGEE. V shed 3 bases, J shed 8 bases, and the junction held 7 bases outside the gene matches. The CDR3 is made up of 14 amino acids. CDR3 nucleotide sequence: TGTGCCAGCAGCGGGAGACAGGGGTACGATGAGCAGTTCTTC. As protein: CASSGRQGYDEQFF.